This entry lists 7 T cell receptor beta chains sequenced from one sample in a study of cytomegalovirus exposure and HLA in healthy donors (dated by TCRdb to about 2017). Library creation used the immunoSEQ multiplex PCR assay. A mixture of 60 forward primers for TCR Vbeta segments and 13 reverse primers for TCR Jbeta segments was used in the multiplex PCR. As stored in TCRdb, this immuneACCESS dataset retains in-frame rearrangements with V and J assigned. A fraction of the clones does not appear; measured against another copy, unresolved V genes explain less than half of the discrepancy, and the remainder lacks a known reason. The sample records approximately 130,000 clones, approximately 79% of which are singletons. The leading ten clones occupy approximately 4.2% of the sample. Sequenced input: PBMCs. These receptor sequences come from a man aged 45 to 65 in good health and CMV-seropositive.

The V and J genes are TRBV27 and TRBJ2-6, with a tentative D call TRBD1 (6 bases). V lost 8 bases, J lost 0 bases, and 20 bases lay in between. The CDR3 length is 18 residues. The germline V gene has CDR1 MNHEY and CDR2 SMNVEV (reference sequence). CDR3 bases: TGTGCCAGCGTAAACATAACGAGGGGGATCTCTGGGGCCAACGTCCTGACTTTC. This translates into CASVNITRGISGANVLTF. The full variable domain, completed using reference TRBV27 and TRBJ2-6, is EAQVTQNPRYLITVTGKKLTVTCSQNMNHEYMSWYRQDPGLGLRQIYYSMNVEVTDKGDVPEGYKVSRKEKRNFPLILESPSPNQTSLYFCASVNITRGISGANVLTFGAGSRLTVL.

J is TRBJ2-2 and V is TRBV7-3; 9 bases are shared with TRBD2. This CDR3 region has 19 residues. Germline V gene sequence: CDR1 SGHTA, CDR2 FQGTGA. J was trimmed by 7 bases and V by 5 bases; bases with no gene match: 20. The CDR3 sequence is CASSPQSPPLAGANGELFF. For the CDR3, the DNA is TGTGCCAGCAGCCCCCAATCCCCTCCCTTAGCGGGAGCGAACGGGGAGCTGTTTTTT. Full variable domain (missing parts from reference TRBV7-3 and TRBJ2-2): GAGVSQTPSNKVTEKGKYVELRCDPISGHTALYWYRQSLGQGPEFLIYFQGTGAADDSGLPNDRFFAVRPEGSVSTLKIQRTERGDSAVYLCASSPQSPPLAGANGELFFGEGSRLTVL.

The chain carries TRBV6-6 and TRBJ2-2; TRBD1 might be the D (5 bases). The V and J ends lost 6 bases and 1 base respectively, with 9 bases between them. The CDR3 contains 14 residues. Germline CDR1 reads MNHNY; CDR2 reads SVGAGI (reference sequence). CDR3 sequence: CASRPDRNTGELFF. The CDR3 DNA sequence: TGTGCCAGCAGACCTGACAGGAACACCGGGGAGCTGTTTTTT.

The rearrangement uses TRBV6-6 and TRBJ2-3; 9 bases are a match to TRBD1. This CDR3 is 16 amino acids long. V dropped 2 bases and J dropped 3; count of bases not matched to a gene: 6. Germline V lookup: CDR1 MNHNY, CDR2 SVGAGI (reference sequence). The CDR3 loop reads CASSYPFGTGTDTQYF. DNA for the CDR3: TGTGCCAGCAGTTACCCATTCGGGACAGGGACAGATACGCAGTATTTT.

The chain recombines TRBV18 with TRBJ2-7; D perhaps matches TRBD2 (6 bases). The germline V and J ends were trimmed by 1 base and 4 bases, with 8 bases remaining between them. The CDR3 is 13 amino acids. Germline V gives CDR1 KGHSH, CDR2 LQKENI. The CDR3 DNA sequence: TGTGCCAGCTCACCACTGGAGGGGTACGAGCAGTACTTC. Residues: CASSPLEGYEQYF.

This chain connects TRBV20-1 to TRBJ2-5, with a tentative D call TRBD2 (5 bases). Trimming removed 7 bases from V and 7 bases from J, with 10 bases in between. In germline, CDR1 is DFQATT, CDR2 SNEGSKA (reference sequence). The CDR3 spans 10 residues. The CDR3 reads CSVIRGTQYF. DNA for the CDR3: TGCAGTGTTATCCGGGGGACCCAGTACTTC.

This sequence joins TRBV20-1 and TRBJ1-2; a weak D match, TRBD1 (5 bases). The CDR3 is 10 residues long. In germline, CDR1 is DFQATT, CDR2 SNEGSKA (reference sequence). V was pared by 6 bases and J by 8 bases, with 10 bases between. CDR3 DNA: TGCAGTGCGGAGGGGAACGGCTACACCTTC. This sequence encodes CSAEGNGYTF.